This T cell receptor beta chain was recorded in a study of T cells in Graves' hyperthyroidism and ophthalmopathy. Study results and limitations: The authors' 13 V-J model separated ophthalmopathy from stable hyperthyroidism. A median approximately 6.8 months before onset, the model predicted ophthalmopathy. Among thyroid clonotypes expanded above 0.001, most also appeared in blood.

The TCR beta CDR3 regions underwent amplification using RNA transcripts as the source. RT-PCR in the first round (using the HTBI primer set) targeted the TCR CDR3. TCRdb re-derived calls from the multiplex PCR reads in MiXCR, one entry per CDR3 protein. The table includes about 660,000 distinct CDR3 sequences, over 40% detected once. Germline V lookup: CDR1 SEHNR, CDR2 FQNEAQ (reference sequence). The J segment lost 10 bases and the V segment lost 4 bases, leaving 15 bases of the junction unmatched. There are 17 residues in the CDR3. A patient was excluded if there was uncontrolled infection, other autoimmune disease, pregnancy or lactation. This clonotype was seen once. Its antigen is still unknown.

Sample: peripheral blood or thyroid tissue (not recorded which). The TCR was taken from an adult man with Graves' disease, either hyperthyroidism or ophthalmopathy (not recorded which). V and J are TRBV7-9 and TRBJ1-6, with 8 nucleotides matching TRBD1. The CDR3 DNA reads TGTGCCAGCAGCTCGCACGACCTACAGGGGGTCGTCTCACCCCTCCACTTT. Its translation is CASSSHDLQGVVSPLHF.